This T cell receptor beta chain came from a study of blood T cell repertoires in COVID-19. The overall study: Samples of COVID-19 (acute and convalescent) were obtained from the United States, Italy and Spain.

The table came from immunoSEQ multiplex PCR; TCRdb's copy has only in-frame clones and leaves some out. The sample comprises approximately 67,000 clones, approximately 79% of which are singletons, and 5% to 8% rests with the top ten. Germline V gene lookup returns CDR1 MNHEY and CDR2 SVGEGT. The V segment lost 6 bases and the J segment 6 bases; nucleotides outside the gene matches: 14. The CDR3 loop spans 16 amino acids. The chain combines TRBV6-2 or TRBV6-3 with TRBJ1-5, with 7 bases that match TRBD1. The receptor's source is a man aged 60 to 69 with acute or convalescent COVID-19. Sequences were obtained from peripheral blood. Written as DNA, the CDR3 is TGTGCCAGCAGCCTCCGGGGGGGAGGGGGCGTTCAGCCCCAGCATTTT. It is translated as CASSLRGGGGVQPQHF.